This T cell receptor (beta chain) derives from a study of read filtering for tumor transcriptome and immune sequencing. Across the whole study: Whole-transcriptome libraries were prepared after DNase treatment.

Germline V gene sequence: CDR1 SGHTA, CDR2 FQGTGA. Trimming removed 5 bases from V and 1 base from J, with 8 bases in between. The CDR3 length is 13 residues. The library was built from around 0.4 ug RNA with molecular barcoded adaptors for alpha/delta and beta/gamma chains. TCRdb redid the calling of the reads with MiXCR, one entry per CDR3 protein. The sample holds 75,000 to 95,000 distinct CDR3 sequences, about a fifth seen once. Sampling of bone marrow took place during active disease in every patient. The J gene is TRBJ1-1, the V gene TRBV7-3; tentatively, D is TRBD1 (5 bases). The sequence was collected from a donor aged 40 or over with multiple myeloma. The sample taken for sequencing was a population of CD138-negative cells sorted from bone marrow. CDR3 amino acids: CASSETGNTEAFF. CDR3 bases: TGTGCCAGCAGCGAAACAGGGAACACTGAAGCTTTCTTT.